This T cell receptor (beta chain) emerged from a study of T-cell memory formation after mild COVID-19. TCRdb used MiXCR to reprocess the 5' RACE reads, holding one entry per CDR3 protein. The profile shows 350,000 or so distinct CDR3 sequences, about 21% of them singletons. The V end lost 4 bases, the J end lost 3 bases, and 14 bases lay between the germline ends. The CDR3 totals 15 residues. CDR1 is KGHDR and CDR2 is SFDVKD in the germline V gene. This clonotype has a handful of counts. The sequencing sample was made of PBMCs or a T cell subset sorted from them (not recorded which). This sequence originates from an adult woman who had mild COVID-19 (a few samples of this study predate the infection). Cell type and time point are not known. The gene calls are TRBV24-1 and TRBJ1-1; D remains ambiguous. CDR3 residues: CATSDRDGGYTEAFF. CDR3 DNA: TGTGCCACCAGTGACCGTGACGGAGGGTACACTGAAGCTTTCTTT.